Below, 29 T cell receptor beta chains from the same sample are listed, as sequenced in a study of T cells in Graves' hyperthyroidism and ophthalmopathy. TCR beta CDR3 sequences were amplified from RNA transcripts. Researchers ran a first-round RT-PCR on the TCR CDR3 using the HTBI primer set. TCRdb reprocessed the multiplex PCR reads via MiXCR and lists one record per CDR3 protein. The repertoire has approximately 350,000 distinct CDR3 sequences, around 15% of them found once; the top ten carry approximately 19%. The source material was blood. The source is a woman aged 55 to 70 with Graves' ophthalmopathy.

This clonotype was picked up many times. With a much larger clone just one base away, this may be a read error. The chain combines TRBV3-1 with TRBJ2-5; D gene unclear. V lost 3 bases and J lost 1, with 0 bases in between. This CDR3 is built from 11 residues. Germline CDR1 reads LGHDT; CDR2 reads YNNKEL (reference sequence). The CDR3 DNA is TGTGCCAGCAGCCACCAAGAGACCCAGTACTTC. This encodes CASSHQETQYF.

V and J are TRBV19 and TRBJ2-7; TRBD2 agrees at 13 bases. The CDR3 runs 14 residues. The ends lost 6 bases at V and 3 bases at J; junction bases unmatched: 2. The germline CDR1 and CDR2 sequences are LNHDA and SQIVND (reference sequence). In DNA, the CDR3 is TGTGCCAGTAGGGGGACTAGCGGGGACTACGAGCAGTACTTC. Residues: CASRGTSGDYEQYF.

This clonotype was detected a few times. This chain joins TRBV10-1 and TRBJ1-1, with D uncertain. The CDR3 runs to 14 residues. CDR1 is WNHNN, CDR2 SYGVQD, per germline (reference sequence). The V end lost 0 bases, the J end lost 3 bases, and 8 bases lay between the germline ends. The CDR3 DNA reads TGCGCCAGCAGTGAGTCGGGAAAGTACACTGAAGCTTTCTTT. Residues: CASSESGKYTEAFF.

This clonotype appeared many times. The chain joins TRBV7-8 to TRBJ2-1; no clear D gene. This CDR3 is 12 amino acids long. The V end lost 1 base, the J end lost 8 bases, and 6 bases lay between the germline ends. Germline V lookup: CDR1 SGHVS, CDR2 FQNEAQ. CDR3 sequence: CASSLELYEQFF. Here the CDR3 DNA reads TGTGCCAGCAGCTTAGAGTTATATGAGCAGTTCTTC.

The rearrangement uses TRBV15 and TRBJ2-1, with TRBD2 matching 9 bases. CDR3 size: 14 residues. Germline V gene lookup returns CDR1 LNHNV and CDR2 YYDKDF (reference sequence). V gave up 6 bases and J gave up 7 bases; unmatched junction bases: 7. This CDR3 reads CATRPLAGVNEQFF. The CDR3 DNA reads as TGTGCCACCAGACCTTTAGCGGGAGTTAATGAGCAGTTCTTC.

This clonotype was picked up many times. This chain uses TRBV2 with TRBJ1-1; 8 nucleotides match TRBD1. V dropped 2 bases and J dropped 1; count of bases not matched to a gene: 3. Germline CDR1 is SNHLY and CDR2 is FYNNEI. There are 15 residues in the CDR3. The DNA for the CDR3 is TGTGCCAGCAGTGAACACAGGGGGGGGAACACTGAAGCTTTCTTT. Translating it yields CASSEHRGGNTEAFF.

There are many counts of this clonotype. The chain links TRBV3-1 to TRBJ2-1; D remains unclear. Trimming cost V 6 bases and J 7 bases, with 7 bases left between them. CDR3 length: 11 amino acids. CDR1 LGHDT and CDR2 YNNKEL come from the germline V gene (reference sequence). CDR3 amino acids: CASRQRNEQFF. In DNA form, the CDR3 reads TGTGCCAGCAGGCAGAGAAATGAGCAGTTCTTC.

This clonotype was seen at least ten times. The chain uses TRBV28 and TRBJ2-7, with D perhaps matching TRBD1 or TRBD2 (5 bases each). Looked up from germline, CDR1 is MDHEN and CDR2 is SYDVKM. Trimming took 6 bases from V and 3 from J, leaving 18 bases between them. There are 15 residues in the CDR3. CDR3 amino acids: CASRYGTALGYEQYF. CDR3 bases: TGTGCCAGCAGGTATGGGACCGCGTTGGGCTACGAGCAGTACTTC.

This clonotype was seen ten or more times. The chain is built from TRBV20-1 and TRBJ2-1, with a possible D match to TRBD2 (6 bases). Germline-derived CDR1 and CDR2 are DFQATT and SNEGSKA (reference sequence). The CDR3 sequence is 14 residues long. Trimming took 2 bases from V and 6 from J, leaving 14 bases between them. The CDR3 bases are TGCAGTGCTAGATGGCCCGCGGGGTTCAATGAGCAGTTCTTC. Its translation is CSARWPAGFNEQFF.

Ten or more counts support this clonotype. The V and J genes are TRBV15 and TRBJ2-3; no firm D call. Germline V CDR1 and CDR2: LNHNV, YYDKDF (reference sequence). The CDR3 is made up of 13 amino acids. Trimming took 3 bases from V and 0 from J, leaving 4 bases between them. The CDR3 sequence: CATSSPSTDTQYF. The CDR3 nucleotides read TGTGCCACCAGCAGCCCTAGCACAGATACGCAGTATTTT.

This clonotype was recorded a few times. CDR3 sequence reads: CASSLSQPDGGYTF. The CDR3 nucleotides read TGCGCCAGCAGCTTGAGTCAACCCGACGGTGGCTACACCTTC. The chain couples TRBV5-1 to TRBJ1-2; D unresolved. Germline V gene lookup returns CDR1 SGHRS and CDR2 YFSETQ. CDR3 size: 14 residues. Trimming stripped 1 base from V and 7 bases from J, with 14 bases between.

This clonotype was seen at least ten times. The chain joins TRBV20-1 to TRBJ2-1, with 11 bases aligning to TRBD2. With V trimmed by 3 bases and J by 1 base, 5 bases remained unmatched. The CDR3 has 16 residues. CDR1 and CDR2 (germline): DFQATT, SNEGSKA (reference sequence). Here the CDR3 reads CSARTLAGGSYNEQFF. The CDR3 coding sequence is TGCAGTGCTAGGACTCTAGCGGGAGGTTCCTACAATGAGCAGTTCTTC.

The V call is TRBV3-1, the J call TRBJ2-1; D remains unclear. CDR3 length: 13 residues. The V gene lost 0 bases and the J gene lost 9 bases, with 9 bases spanning the gap. The V gene's germline CDR1 is LGHDT and CDR2 YNNKEL (reference sequence). In DNA form, the CDR3 reads TGTGCCAGCAGCCAAGATTCAGGTATTGAGCAGTTCTTC. Amino acids: CASSQDSGIEQFF.

A remark on this clonotype: Because the CDR3's place on the DNA is in doubt, the DNA is left out and the CDR3 is given as listed by TCRdb. This chain connects TRBV27 to TRBJ2-1; the table's D call, TRBD1, has no DNA check behind it. Germline V gene lookup returns CDR1 MNHEY and CDR2 SMNVEV (reference sequence). The CDR3 contains 17 residues when both ends are counted. CDR3 region: CTSVPAVGQTSYNEQFF.

This clonotype has just a few counts. This rearrangement joins TRBV7-2 to TRBJ1-1; D remains ambiguous. CDR1 SGHTA and CDR2 FQGNSA come from the germline V gene. Trimming removed 4 bases at V and 4 bases at J, with 16 bases between. The CDR3 contains 15 residues. CDR3 sequence (DNA): TGTGCCAGCAGCTACGGACCCCTGCTGGGCACTGAAGCTTTCTTT. It codes for CASSYGPLLGTEAFF.

The CDR3 DNA sequence: TGTGCCAGCAGTTATCTAGCGGGGTCCAATGAGCAGTTCTTC. Its translation is CASSYLAGSNEQFF. This chain uses TRBV27 with TRBJ2-1; 9 bases are shared with TRBD2. Germline V CDR1 and CDR2: MNHEY, SMNVEV (reference sequence). Trimming cost V 4 bases and J 6 bases; bases outside gene matches: 4. The CDR3 runs 14 residues.

This clonotype appeared many times. This sequence joins TRBV7-2 and TRBJ2-3; 8 nucleotides align to TRBD1. The germline V gene encodes CDR1 SGHTA and CDR2 FQGNSA. The CDR3 has 16 amino acids. After removal of 4 bases from V and 2 bases from J, the junction contained 8 bases not matched to a gene. The CDR3 DNA follows: TGTGCCAGCAGCTACAGGACAGGGATCGACACAGATACGCAGTATTTT. It specifies CASSYRTGIDTDTQYF.

This clonotype was counted at least ten times. V is TRBV6-1 and J is TRBJ1-2; D uncertain. Trimming cost V 6 bases and J 5 bases, with 22 bases left between them. The CDR3 spans 16 residues. The V gene's germline CDR1 is MNHNS and CDR2 SASEGT. CDR3: CASRVTDYAGLYGYTF. DNA of the CDR3: TGTGCCAGCAGGGTTACGGACTATGCGGGTCTATATGGCTACACCTTC.

This clonotype was observed a handful of times. CDR3 nucleotide sequence: TGTGCCAGCAGTGAAAACAGTCAAGAGACCCAGTACTTC. Translating gives CASSENSQETQYF. The V gene is TRBV2, the J gene TRBJ2-5; no firm D call. V lost 2 bases to trimming and J lost 2 bases, with 6 bases between them. CDR1 and CDR2 (germline): SNHLY, FYNNEI. This CDR3 region has 13 residues.

In this sample, this clonotype turned up many times. In DNA, the CDR3 is TGTGCCAGCAGCCAATCGGGAGGTAGCTCCTACAATGAGCAGTTCTTC. Protein sequence: CASSQSGGSSYNEQFF. The gene calls are TRBV16 and TRBJ2-1; perhaps TRBD2 as D (6 bases). With 0 bases removed from V and 0 bases from J, the gap between germline ends came to 9 bases. The CDR3 runs 16 residues. Per germline, CDR1 KGHSY and CDR2 FQNENV.

There are a few counts of this clonotype. The chain joins TRBV15 to TRBJ2-7; D is perhaps TRBD1 or TRBD2 (5 bases each). The CDR3 has 14 residues. V was trimmed by 1 base and J by 4 bases, leaving 11 bases between them. Germline V gene sequence: CDR1 LNHNV, CDR2 YYDKDF (reference sequence). The CDR3 DNA reads as TGTGCCACCAGCAGAGGGGACCAAAAGTACGAGCAGTACTTC. The encoded protein is CATSRGDQKYEQYF.

This clonotype has ten or more counts. This rearrangement joins TRBV12-3 or TRBV12-4 to TRBJ2-4; D ambiguous. V lost 3 bases, J lost 0 bases, and 6 bases lay in between. The CDR3 length is 14 residues. In DNA, the CDR3 is TGTGCCAGCAGTTTTGGGCTAGCCAAAAACATTCAGTACTTC. The encoded protein is CASSFGLAKNIQYF.

A note on this clonotype: Sequence at one end of the junction differs from germline and may be a read error. V gene TRBV24-1 combines with J gene TRBJ2-2, with D perhaps matching TRBD2 (6 bases). Germline V gives CDR1 KGHDR, CDR2 SFDVKD. The CDR3 runs 14 residues. The CDR3 DNA reads TGTGCCACCAGTGATCCTCGGGTGACCGGGGGGCTGTTTTTT. Translating it yields CATSDPRVTGGLFF.

At least ten counts were recorded for this clonotype. The chain recombines TRBV5-1 with TRBJ2-1; 13 positions match TRBD2. The ends lost 3 bases at V and 2 bases at J; junction bases unmatched: 8. CDR3 length: 18 residues. CDR1 is SGHRS, CDR2 YFSETQ, per germline. CDR3 DNA sequence: TGCGCCAGCAGCTCGGGGACTAGCGGGATGGGTCCCTACAATGAGCAGTTCTTC. As protein: CASSSGTSGMGPYNEQFF.

This clonotype was observed at least ten times. This chain connects TRBV20-1 to TRBJ1-4; 7 bases are shared with TRBD1. CDR3 length: 13 residues. Germline values: CDR1 DFQATT, CDR2 SNEGSKA (reference sequence). Trimming cost V 3 bases and J 7 bases; bases outside gene matches: 5. Here the CDR3 reads CSARWGQSEKLFF. The CDR3 DNA is TGCAGTGCTAGGTGGGGACAGAGTGAAAAACTGTTTTTT.

This clonotype was seen many times. This sequence joins TRBV2 and TRBJ2-1; D is possibly TRBD2 (6 bases). Trimming took 4 bases from V and 2 from J, leaving 18 bases between them. This CDR3 has 17 amino acids. Germline V gives CDR1 SNHLY, CDR2 FYNNEI. The CDR3 DNA sequence: TGTGCCAGCAGTGCCTCACTAGCACCGAGGGCCTACAATGAGCAGTTCTTC. This codes for CASSASLAPRAYNEQFF.

This clonotype occurred many times. The rearrangement uses TRBV28 and TRBJ2-5, with D perhaps TRBD1 (7 bases). With 7 bases removed from V and 4 bases from J, the gap between germline ends came to 19 bases. This CDR3 comprises 15 residues. Germline lookup yields CDR1 MDHEN and CDR2 SYDVKM. This CDR3 reads CASNSLTQGGETQYF. The CDR3 bases are TGTGCCAGCAACTCCCTCACCCAGGGGGGAGAGACCCAGTACTTC.

This clonotype was counted between two and nine times. A read error may produce the germline difference seen at one junction end. This chain links TRBV20-1 with TRBJ2-7; TRBD2 agrees at 13 bases. The CDR3 is 16 residues long. Germline V gene data show CDR1 as DFQATT and CDR2 as SNEGSKA (reference sequence). The CDR3 DNA reads as TGCAGTGCTAGAGGGACTAGCGGGAGAGGCGGCTACGAGCAGTACTTT. Protein: CSARGTSGRGGYEQYF.

This clonotype was counted a few times. The conserved phenylalanine or tryptophan is not found at the CDR3 terminus, so this likely reflects a read error. V usage is TRBV5-4 and J usage is TRBJ1-1, with TRBD1 identical over 7 bases. Trimming took 4 bases from V and 3 from J; bases not matched to a gene: 12. There are 16 residues in the CDR3. Germline V gene lookup returns CDR1 SGHNT and CDR2 YYREEE (reference sequence). DNA for the CDR3: TGTGCCAGCAGCGCCAGGGGGTTTGGGAAGGACACTGAAGCTTTCCTT. It yields the protein CASSARGFGKDTEAFL.